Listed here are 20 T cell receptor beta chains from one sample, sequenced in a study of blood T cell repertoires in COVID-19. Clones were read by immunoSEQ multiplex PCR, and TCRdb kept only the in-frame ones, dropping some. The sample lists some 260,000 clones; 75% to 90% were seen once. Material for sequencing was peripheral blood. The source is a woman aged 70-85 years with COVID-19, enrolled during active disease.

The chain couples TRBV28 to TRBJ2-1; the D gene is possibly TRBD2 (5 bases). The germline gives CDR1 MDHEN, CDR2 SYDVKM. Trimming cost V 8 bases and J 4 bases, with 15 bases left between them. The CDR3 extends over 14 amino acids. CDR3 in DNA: TGTGCCAGCTCCTCCAGAGGGCGGTACAATGAGCAGTTCTTC. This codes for CASSSRGRYNEQFF.

Here the CDR3 reads CASSDRTSSGNTIYF. The CDR3 DNA is TGCGCCAGCAGTGACAGGACAAGCTCTGGAAACACCATATATTTT. The rearrangement uses TRBV5-1 and TRBJ1-3; tentatively, D is TRBD1 (6 bases). The germline gives CDR1 SGHRS, CDR2 YFSETQ. The V and J ends lost 5 bases and 0 bases respectively, with 12 bases between them. The CDR3 sequence is 15 residues long.

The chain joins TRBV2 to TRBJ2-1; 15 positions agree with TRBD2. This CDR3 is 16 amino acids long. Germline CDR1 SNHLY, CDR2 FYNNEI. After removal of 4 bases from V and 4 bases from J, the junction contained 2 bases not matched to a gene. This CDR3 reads CASSVGLAGGYNEQFF. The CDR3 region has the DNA TGTGCCAGCAGTGTGGGACTAGCGGGAGGATACAATGAGCAGTTCTTC.

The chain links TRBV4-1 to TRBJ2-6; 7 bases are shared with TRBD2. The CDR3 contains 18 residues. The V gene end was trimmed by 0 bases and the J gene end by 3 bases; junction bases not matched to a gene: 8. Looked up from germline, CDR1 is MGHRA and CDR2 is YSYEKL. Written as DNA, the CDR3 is TGCGCCAGCAGCCAAGATCGCAGGGACTACGTTGGGGCCAACGTCCTGACTTTC. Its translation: CASSQDRRDYVGANVLTF.

CDR3 sequence: CASSQAWSGSYEQYF. The CDR3 DNA reads as TGCGCCAGCAGCCAAGCTTGGAGCGGGAGTTACGAGCAGTACTTC. This chain uses TRBV4-1 with TRBJ2-7, with 8 positions matching TRBD2. This CDR3 comprises 15 residues. The germline V gene encodes CDR1 MGHRA and CDR2 YSYEKL. V was clipped by 1 base and J by 4 bases; unmatched bases: 6.

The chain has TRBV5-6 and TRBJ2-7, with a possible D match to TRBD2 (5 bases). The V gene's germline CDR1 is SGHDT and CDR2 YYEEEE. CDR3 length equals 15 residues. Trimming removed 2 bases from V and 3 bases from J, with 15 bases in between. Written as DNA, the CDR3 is TGTGCCAGCAGCTTAACGGGGTTGAGGAACTACGAGCAGTACTTC. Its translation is CASSLTGLRNYEQYF.

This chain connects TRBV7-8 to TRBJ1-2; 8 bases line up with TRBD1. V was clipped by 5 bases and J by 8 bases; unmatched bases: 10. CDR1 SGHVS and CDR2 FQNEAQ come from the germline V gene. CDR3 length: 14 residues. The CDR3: CASSPGQGGVGYTF. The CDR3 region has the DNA TGTGCCAGCAGCCCCGGACAGGGAGGAGTCGGCTACACCTTC.

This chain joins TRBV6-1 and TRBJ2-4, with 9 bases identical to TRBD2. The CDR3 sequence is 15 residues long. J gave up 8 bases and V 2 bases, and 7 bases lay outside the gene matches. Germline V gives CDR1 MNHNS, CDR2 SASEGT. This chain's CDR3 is CASSELAGGVDIQYF. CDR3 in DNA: TGTGCCAGCAGTGAACTTGCGGGAGGGGTGGACATTCAGTACTTC.

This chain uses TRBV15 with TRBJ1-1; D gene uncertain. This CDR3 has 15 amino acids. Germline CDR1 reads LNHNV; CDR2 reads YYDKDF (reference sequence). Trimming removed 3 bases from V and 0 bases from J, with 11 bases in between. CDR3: CATSRAGIMNTEAFF. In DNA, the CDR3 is TGTGCCACCAGCAGGGCCGGGATCATGAACACTGAAGCTTTCTTT. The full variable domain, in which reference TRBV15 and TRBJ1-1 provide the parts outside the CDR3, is DAMVIQNPRYQVTQFGKPVTLSCSQTLNHNVMYWYQQKSSQAPKLLFHYYDKDFNNEADTPDNFQSRRPNTSFCFLDIRSPGLGDTAMYLCATSRAGIMNTEAFFGQGTRLTVV.

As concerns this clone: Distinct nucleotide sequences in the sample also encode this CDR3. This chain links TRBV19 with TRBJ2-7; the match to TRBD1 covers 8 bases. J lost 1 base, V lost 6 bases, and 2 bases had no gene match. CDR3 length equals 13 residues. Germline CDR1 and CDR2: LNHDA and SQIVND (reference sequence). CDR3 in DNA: TGTGCCAGTAGAAACAGGGGGTCCTACGAGCAGTACTTC. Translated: CASRNRGSYEQYF.

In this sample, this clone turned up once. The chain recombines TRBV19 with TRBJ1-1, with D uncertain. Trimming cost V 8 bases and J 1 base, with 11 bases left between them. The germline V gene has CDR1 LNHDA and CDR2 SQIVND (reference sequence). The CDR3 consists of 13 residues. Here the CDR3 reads CASLEFGNTEAFF. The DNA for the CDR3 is TGTGCCAGTCTAGAATTCGGGAACACTGAAGCTTTCTTT.

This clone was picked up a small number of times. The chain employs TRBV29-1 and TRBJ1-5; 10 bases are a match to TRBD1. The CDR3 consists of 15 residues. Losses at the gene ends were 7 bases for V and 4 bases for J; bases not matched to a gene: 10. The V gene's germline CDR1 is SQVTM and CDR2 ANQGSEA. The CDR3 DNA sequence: TGCAGCGCCTTGACCGGGACAGGGGAGAATCAGCCCCAGCATTTT. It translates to CSALTGTGENQPQHF. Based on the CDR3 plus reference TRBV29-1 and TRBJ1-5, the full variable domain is SAVISQKPSRDICQRGTSLTIQCQVDSQVTMMFWYRQQPGQSLTLIATANQGSEATYESGFVIDKFPISRPNLTFSTLTVSNMSPEDSSIYLCSALTGTGENQPQHFGDGTRLSIL.

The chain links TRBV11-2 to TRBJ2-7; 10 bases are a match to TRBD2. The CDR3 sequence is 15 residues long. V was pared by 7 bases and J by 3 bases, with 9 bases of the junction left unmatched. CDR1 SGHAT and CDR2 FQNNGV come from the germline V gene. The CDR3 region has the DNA TGTGCCAGCACCTATTCAGCGGGAGGGGACTACGAGCAGTACTTC. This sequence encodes CASTYSAGGDYEQYF.

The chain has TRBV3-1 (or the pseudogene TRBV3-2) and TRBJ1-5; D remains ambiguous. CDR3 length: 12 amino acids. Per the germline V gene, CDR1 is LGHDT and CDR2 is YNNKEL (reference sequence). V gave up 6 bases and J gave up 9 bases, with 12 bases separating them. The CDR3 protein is CASSSYPGPQHF. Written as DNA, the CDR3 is TGTGCCAGCAGTTCCTACCCAGGGCCCCAGCATTTT.

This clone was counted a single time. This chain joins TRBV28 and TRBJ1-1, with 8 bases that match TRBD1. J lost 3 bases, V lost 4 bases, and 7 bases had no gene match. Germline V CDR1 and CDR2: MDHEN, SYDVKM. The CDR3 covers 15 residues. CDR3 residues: CASSYNDRGDTEAFF. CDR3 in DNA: TGTGCCAGCAGTTACAACGACAGGGGAGACACTGAAGCTTTCTTT.

This CDR3 reads CASSLPWTTEAFF. The CDR3 coding sequence is TGTGCCAGCAGTTTGCCCTGGACAACTGAAGCTTTCTTT. The rearrangement links TRBV28 to TRBJ1-1, with D maybe TRBD1 (5 bases). The CDR3 length is 13 residues. CDR1 and CDR2 from the germline V gene are MDHEN and SYDVKM. The V end lost 3 bases, the J end lost 5 bases, and 10 bases lay between the germline ends.

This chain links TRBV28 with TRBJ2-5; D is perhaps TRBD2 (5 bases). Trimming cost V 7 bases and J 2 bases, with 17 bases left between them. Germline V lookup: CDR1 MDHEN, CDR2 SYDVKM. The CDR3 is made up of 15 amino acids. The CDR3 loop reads CASTEPTGIQETQYF. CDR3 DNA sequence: TGTGCCAGCACCGAACCCACCGGGATACAAGAGACCCAGTACTTC.

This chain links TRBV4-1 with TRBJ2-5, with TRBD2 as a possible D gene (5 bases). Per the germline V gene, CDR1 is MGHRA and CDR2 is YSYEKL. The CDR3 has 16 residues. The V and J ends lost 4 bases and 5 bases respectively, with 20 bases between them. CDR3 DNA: TGCGCCAGCAGCCCGAAAGTGAATACTGGGGAGGAGACCCAGTACTTC. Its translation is CASSPKVNTGEETQYF.

The CDR3 region has the DNA TGTGCCAGCAGTGTCCGGACAGGGGGCGGTGAGGGCTATGGCTACACCTTC. Translating it yields CASSVRTGGGEGYGYTF. The chain employs TRBV6-1 and TRBJ1-2, with 11 bases fitting TRBD1. The CDR3 spans 17 residues. The V gene's germline CDR1 is MNHNS and CDR2 SASEGT. The trim removed 4 bases at V and 4 bases at J, leaving 11 bases unmatched.

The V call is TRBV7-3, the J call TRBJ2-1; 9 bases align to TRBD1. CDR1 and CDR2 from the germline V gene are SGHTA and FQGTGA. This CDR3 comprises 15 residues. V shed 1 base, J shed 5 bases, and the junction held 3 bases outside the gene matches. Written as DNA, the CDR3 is TGTGCCAGCAGCTTAAGGGGACAGGGCCACAATGAGCAGTTCTTC. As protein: CASSLRGQGHNEQFF.